This T cell receptor (beta chain) was profiled in a study of T-cell reconstitution after alpha-beta-depleted transplantation in children. The TCRbeta library was prepared with unique molecular identifiers. MiXCR, run by TCRdb on the PCR reads, gives a single entry per CDR3 protein. The sample has 420,000 or so distinct CDR3 sequences; approximately 11% are singletons. The sample holds a few counts of this clonotype. Germline values: CDR1 SGHKS, CDR2 YYEKEE (reference sequence). With 4 bases removed from V and 5 bases from J, the gap between germline ends came to 15 bases. This CDR3 comprises 14 residues.

The V gene is TRBV5-5, the J gene TRBJ1-2; weak D call: TRBD1 (5 bases). This specimen was PBMCs from the stem cell graft donor, taken from the stem cell graft. This receptor was taken from a human donor who donated a stem cell graft to a child with acute myeloid leukemia. CDR3 coding DNA: TGTGCCAGCAGCCCCGGGCCAGAGGGGTATGGCTACACCTTC. Its protein product is CASSPGPEGYGYTF.